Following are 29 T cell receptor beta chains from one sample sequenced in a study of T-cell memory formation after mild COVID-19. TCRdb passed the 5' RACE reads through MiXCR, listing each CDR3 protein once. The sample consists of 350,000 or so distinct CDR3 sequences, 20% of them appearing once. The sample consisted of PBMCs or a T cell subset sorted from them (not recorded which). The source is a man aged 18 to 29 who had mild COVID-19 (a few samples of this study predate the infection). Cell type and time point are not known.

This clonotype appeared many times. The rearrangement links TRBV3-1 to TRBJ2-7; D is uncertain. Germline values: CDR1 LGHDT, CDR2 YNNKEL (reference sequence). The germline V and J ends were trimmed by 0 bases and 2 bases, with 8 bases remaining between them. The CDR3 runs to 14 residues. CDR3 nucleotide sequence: TGTGCCAGCAGCCAAGATGGGTGGCCCTACGAGCAGTACTTC. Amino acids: CASSQDGWPYEQYF.

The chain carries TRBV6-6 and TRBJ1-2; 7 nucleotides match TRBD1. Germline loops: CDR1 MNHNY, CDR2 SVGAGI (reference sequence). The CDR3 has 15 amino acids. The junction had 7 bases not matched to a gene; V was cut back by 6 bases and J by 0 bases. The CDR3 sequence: CASRSQGRANYGYTF. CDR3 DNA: TGTGCCAGCAGATCACAGGGGAGGGCTAACTATGGCTACACCTTC.

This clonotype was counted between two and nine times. As DNA, the CDR3 is TGCAGTGCTATCCACTTCGAAACCTACGAGCAGTACGTC. It yields the protein CSAIHFETYEQYV. V usage is TRBV20-1 and J usage is TRBJ2-7; unclear D gene. Germline CDR1 is DFQATT and CDR2 is SNEGSKA (reference sequence). V lost 4 bases, J lost 2 bases, and 12 bases lay in between. The CDR3 sequence is 13 residues long.

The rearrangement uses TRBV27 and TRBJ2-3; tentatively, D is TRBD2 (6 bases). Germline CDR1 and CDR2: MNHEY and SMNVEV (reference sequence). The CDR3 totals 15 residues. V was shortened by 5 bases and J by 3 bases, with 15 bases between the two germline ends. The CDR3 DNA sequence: TGTGCCAGCAGTCCACCGGGACTCTCGACAGATACGCAGTATTTT. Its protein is CASSPPGLSTDTQYF.

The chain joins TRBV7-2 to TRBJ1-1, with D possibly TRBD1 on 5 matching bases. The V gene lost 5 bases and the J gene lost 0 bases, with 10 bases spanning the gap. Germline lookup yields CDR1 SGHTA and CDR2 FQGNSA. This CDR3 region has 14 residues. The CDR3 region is CASSPDRLNTEAFF. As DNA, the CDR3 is TGTGCCAGCAGCCCTGACAGATTGAACACTGAAGCTTTCTTT.

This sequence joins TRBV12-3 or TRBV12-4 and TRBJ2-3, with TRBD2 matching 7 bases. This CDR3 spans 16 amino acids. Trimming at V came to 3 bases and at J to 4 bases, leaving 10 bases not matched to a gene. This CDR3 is CASSLVAGPSPDTQYF. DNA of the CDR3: TGTGCCAGCAGTTTGGTAGCGGGCCCGTCACCAGATACGCAGTATTTT.

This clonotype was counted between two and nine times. The CDR3 is CASTGIGRRNGYTF. CDR3 DNA sequence: TGCGCCTCGACAGGGATTGGTCGTCGGAATGGCTACACCTTC. The chain links TRBV4-1 to TRBJ1-2, with 7 bases matching TRBD1. This CDR3 spans 14 amino acids. Germline V gene lookup returns CDR1 MGHRA and CDR2 YSYEKL. V dropped 11 bases and J dropped 6; count of bases not matched to a gene: 15.

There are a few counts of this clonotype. Written as DNA, the CDR3 is TGTGCCAGCAGCACAACACTCACAGGGCCCGACTACAATGAGCAGTTCTTC. Residues: CASSTTLTGPDYNEQFF. This chain uses TRBV7-9 with TRBJ2-1, with D possibly matching TRBD1 (6 bases). The CDR3 is made up of 17 amino acids. V dropped 5 bases and J dropped 3 bases, with 20 bases sitting between them. CDR1 and CDR2 (germline): SEHNR, FQNEAQ (reference sequence).

The CDR3 nucleotides are TGCGCCAGCAGCGAATTCGGCGGGGGGCCTAACTATGGCTACACCTTC. Translating gives CASSEFGGGPNYGYTF. The J gene is TRBJ1-2, the V gene TRBV5-1, with TRBD1 as a possible D gene (6 bases). Trimming cost V 4 bases and J 0 bases, with 16 bases left between them. Germline V CDR1 and CDR2: SGHRS, YFSETQ. This CDR3 is built from 16 residues.

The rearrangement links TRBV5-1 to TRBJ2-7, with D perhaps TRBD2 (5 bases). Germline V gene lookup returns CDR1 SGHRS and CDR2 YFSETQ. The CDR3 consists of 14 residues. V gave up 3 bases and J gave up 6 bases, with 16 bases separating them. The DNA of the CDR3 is TGCGCCAGCAGCTCCCCAAGTACCGCGGGCGAGCAGTACTTC. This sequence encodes CASSSPSTAGEQYF.

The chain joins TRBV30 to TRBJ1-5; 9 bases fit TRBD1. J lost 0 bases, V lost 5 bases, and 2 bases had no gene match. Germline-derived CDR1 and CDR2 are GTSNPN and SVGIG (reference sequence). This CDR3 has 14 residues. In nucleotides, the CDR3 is TGTGCCTGGGACAGGGGGTATAGCAATCAGCCCCAGCATTTT. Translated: CAWDRGYSNQPQHF.

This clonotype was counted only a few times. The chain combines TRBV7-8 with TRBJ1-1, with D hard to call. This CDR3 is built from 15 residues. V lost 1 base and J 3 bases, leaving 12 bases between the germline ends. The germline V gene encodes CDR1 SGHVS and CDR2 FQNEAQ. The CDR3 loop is CASSLEGVRYTEAFF. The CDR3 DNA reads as TGTGCCAGCAGCTTAGAAGGAGTTCGGTACACTGAAGCTTTCTTT.

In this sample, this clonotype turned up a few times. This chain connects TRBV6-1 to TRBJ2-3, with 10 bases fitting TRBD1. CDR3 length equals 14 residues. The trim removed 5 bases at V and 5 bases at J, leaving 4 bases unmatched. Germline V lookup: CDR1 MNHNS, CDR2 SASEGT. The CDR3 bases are TGTGCCAGCAGTTCCGACAGGGGGCAAGATACGCAGTATTTT. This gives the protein CASSSDRGQDTQYF.

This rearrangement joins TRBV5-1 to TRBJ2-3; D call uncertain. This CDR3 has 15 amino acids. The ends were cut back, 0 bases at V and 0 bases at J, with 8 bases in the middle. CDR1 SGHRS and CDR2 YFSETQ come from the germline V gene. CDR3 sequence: CASSLAQTSTDTQYF. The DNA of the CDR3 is TGCGCCAGCAGCTTGGCCCAAACAAGCACAGATACGCAGTATTTT.

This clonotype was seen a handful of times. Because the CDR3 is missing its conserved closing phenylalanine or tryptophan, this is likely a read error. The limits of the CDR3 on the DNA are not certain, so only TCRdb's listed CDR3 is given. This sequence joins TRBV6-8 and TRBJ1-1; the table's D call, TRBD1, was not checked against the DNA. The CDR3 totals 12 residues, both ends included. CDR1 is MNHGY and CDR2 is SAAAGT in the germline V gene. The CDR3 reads CASSPRGVISRI.

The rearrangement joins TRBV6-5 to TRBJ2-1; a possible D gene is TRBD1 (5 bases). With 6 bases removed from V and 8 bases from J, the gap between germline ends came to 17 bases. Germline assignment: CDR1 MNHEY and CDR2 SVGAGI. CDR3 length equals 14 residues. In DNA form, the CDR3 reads TGTGCCAGCAGGGTGATTCTCCCAGGGCATGAGCAGTTCTTC. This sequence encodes CASRVILPGHEQFF.

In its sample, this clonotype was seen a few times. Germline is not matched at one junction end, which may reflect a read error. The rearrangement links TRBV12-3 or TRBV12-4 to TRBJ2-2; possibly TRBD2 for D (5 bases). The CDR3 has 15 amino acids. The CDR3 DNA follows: TGTGCCAGCAGCACACCGATAGCTGGGATCGGGGAGCTGTCTTTT. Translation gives CASSTPIAGIGELSF.

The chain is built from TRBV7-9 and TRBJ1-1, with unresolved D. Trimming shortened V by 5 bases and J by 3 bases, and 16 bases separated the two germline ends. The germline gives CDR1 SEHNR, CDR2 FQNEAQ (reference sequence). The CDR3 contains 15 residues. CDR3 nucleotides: TGTGCCAGCAGCCCCTCGAGGGAGCGTGACACTGAAGCTTTCTTT. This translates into CASSPSRERDTEAFF.

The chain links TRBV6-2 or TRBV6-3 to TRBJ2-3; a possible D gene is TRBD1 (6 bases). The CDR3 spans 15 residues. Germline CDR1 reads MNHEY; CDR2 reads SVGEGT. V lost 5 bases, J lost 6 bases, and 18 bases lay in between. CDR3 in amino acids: CASSELVRRGDTQYF. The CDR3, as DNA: TGTGCCAGCAGTGAACTAGTGAGAAGGGGGGATACGCAGTATTTT.

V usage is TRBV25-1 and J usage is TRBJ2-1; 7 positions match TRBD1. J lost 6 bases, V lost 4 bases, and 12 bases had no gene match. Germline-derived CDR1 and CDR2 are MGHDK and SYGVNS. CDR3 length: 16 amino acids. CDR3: CASSVTKGGPSNEQFF. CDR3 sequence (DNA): TGTGCCAGCAGTGTTACCAAAGGGGGCCCCTCCAATGAGCAGTTCTTC.

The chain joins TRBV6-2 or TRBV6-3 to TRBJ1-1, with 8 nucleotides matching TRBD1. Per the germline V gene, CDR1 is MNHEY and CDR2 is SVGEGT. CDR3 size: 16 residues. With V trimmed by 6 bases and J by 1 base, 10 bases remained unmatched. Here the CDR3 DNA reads TGTGCCAGCAGCCGATGGACAGGGTATGGGAACACTGAAGCTTTCTTT. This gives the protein CASSRWTGYGNTEAFF.

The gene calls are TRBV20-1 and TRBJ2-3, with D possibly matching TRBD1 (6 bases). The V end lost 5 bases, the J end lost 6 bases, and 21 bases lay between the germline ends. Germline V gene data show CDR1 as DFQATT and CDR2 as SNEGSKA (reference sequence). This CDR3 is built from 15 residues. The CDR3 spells CSARTAGAQKDTQYF. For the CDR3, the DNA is TGCAGTGCTCGCACGGCAGGGGCTCAGAAGGATACGCAGTATTTT.

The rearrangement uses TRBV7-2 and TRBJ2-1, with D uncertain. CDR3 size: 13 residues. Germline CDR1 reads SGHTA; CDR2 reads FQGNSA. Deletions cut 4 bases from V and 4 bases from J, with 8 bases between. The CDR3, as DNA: TGTGCCAGCAGCTCTCAGAGATACAATGAGCAGTTCTTC. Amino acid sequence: CASSSQRYNEQFF.

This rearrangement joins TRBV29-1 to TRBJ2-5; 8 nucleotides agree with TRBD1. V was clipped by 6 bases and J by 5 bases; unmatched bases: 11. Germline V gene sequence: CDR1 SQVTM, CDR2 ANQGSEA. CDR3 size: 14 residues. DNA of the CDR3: TGCAGCGTGGCCGGACAGGGTGGTATCGAGACCCAGTACTTC. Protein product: CSVAGQGGIETQYF. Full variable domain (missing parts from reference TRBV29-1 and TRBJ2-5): SAVISQKPSRDICQRGTSLTIQCQVDSQVTMMFWYRQQPGQSLTLIATANQGSEATYESGFVIDKFPISRPNLTFSTLTVSNMSPEDSSIYLCSVAGQGGIETQYFGPGTRLLVL.

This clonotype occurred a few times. CDR3 region: CASSPPRGHYGYTF. In DNA form, the CDR3 reads TGTGCCAGCAGCCCACCCCGGGGACACTATGGCTACACCTTC. The genes are TRBV7-9 and TRBJ1-2; TRBD1 is a possible D gene (5 bases). The V end was cut by 5 bases, the J end by 3 bases, with 13 bases between. The germline V gene has CDR1 SEHNR and CDR2 FQNEAQ (reference sequence). The CDR3 spans 14 residues.

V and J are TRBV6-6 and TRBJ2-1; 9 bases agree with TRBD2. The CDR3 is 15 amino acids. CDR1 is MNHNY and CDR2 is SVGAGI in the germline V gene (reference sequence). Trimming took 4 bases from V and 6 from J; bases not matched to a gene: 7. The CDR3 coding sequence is TGTGCCAGCAGTTCCTCCCGCGGGGGGGCCAATGAGCAGTTCTTC. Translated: CASSSSRGGANEQFF.

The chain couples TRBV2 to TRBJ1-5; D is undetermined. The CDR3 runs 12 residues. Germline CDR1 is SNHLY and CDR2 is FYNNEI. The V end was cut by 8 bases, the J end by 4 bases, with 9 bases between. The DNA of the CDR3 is TGTGCCAGCTGCCAGTCGAATCAGCCCCAGCATTTT. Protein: CASCQSNQPQHF.

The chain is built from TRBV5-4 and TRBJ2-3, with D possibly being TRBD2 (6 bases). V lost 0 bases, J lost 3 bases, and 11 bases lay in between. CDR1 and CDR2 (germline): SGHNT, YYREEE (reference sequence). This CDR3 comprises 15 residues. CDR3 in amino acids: CASSLDPGETDTQYF. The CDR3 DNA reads TGTGCCAGCAGCTTGGACCCGGGGGAGACAGATACGCAGTATTTT.

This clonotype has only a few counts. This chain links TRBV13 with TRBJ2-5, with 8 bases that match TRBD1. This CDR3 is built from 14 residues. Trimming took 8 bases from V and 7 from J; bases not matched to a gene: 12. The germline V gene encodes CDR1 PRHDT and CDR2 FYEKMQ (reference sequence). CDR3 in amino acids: CASGSAGGSGTQYF. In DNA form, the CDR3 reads TGTGCCAGCGGTTCCGCAGGGGGCTCGGGGACCCAGTACTTC.